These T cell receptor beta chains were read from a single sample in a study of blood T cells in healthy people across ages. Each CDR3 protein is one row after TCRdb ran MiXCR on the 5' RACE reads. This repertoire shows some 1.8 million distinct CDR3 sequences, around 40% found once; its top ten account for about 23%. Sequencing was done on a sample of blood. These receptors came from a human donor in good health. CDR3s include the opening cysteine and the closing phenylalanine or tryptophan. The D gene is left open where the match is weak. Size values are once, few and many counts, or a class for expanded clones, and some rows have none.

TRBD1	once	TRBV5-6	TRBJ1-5	TGTGCCAGCAGCTCTTCCGACAGGGTTCAGCCCCAGCATTTT	CASSSSDRVQPQHF
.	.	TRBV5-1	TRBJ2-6	TGCGCCAGCAGCTTCGGTGCAACTTCTGGGGCCAACGTCCTGACTTTC	CASSFGATSGANVLTF
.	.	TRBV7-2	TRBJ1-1	TGTGCCAGCAGCTTAGCCATCCAGGGAGATAGTAAAGCTTTCTTT	CASSLAIQGDSKAFF
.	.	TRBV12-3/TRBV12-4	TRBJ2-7	TGTGCCAGCAGGCGACTGGGGAACTACGAGCAGTACTTC	CASRRLGNYEQYF
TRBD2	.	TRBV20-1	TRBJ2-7	TGCAGTGCTTCCGGACTAGCGGGGAACAACTACGAGCAGTACTTC	CSASGLAGNNYEQYF
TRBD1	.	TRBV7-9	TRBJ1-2	TGTGCCAGCAGCACAAAGACAGGGGGAGATGATGGCTACACCTTC	CASSTKTGGDDGYTF
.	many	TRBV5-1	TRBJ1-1	TGTGCCAGCAGTTTAGGACAGACTGAAGCTTTCTTT	CASSLGQTEAFF
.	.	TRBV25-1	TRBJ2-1	TGTGCCAGCAGTCAGCCGGGACCCCTCAATGAGCAGTTCTTC	CASSQPGPLNEQFF
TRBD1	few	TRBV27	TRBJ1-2	TGTGCCAGCAGTTATGCAGGGGGAGTTAACTATGGCTACACCTTC	CASSYAGGVNYGYTF
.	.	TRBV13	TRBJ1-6	TGTGCCAGCAGCCACCGTGGACGGAGCTCACCCCTCCACTTT	CASSHRGRSSPLHF
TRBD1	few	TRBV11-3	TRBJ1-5	TGTGCCAGCAGTGTCACAGGGGTCAATCAGCCCCAGCATTTT	CASSVTGVNQPQHF
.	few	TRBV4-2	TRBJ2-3	TGTGCCAGCAGCCAATCCCCGGGACTTAGCACAGATACGCAGTATTTT	CASSQSPGLSTDTQYF
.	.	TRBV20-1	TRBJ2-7	TGCAGTGCATCCACAGGGTCTTCCTACGAGCAGTACTTC	CSASTGSSYEQYF
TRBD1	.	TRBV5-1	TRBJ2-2	TGCGCCAGCAGCCCAAGGGCGACAGGGCGGACCGGGGAGCTGTTTTTT	CASSPRATGRTGELFF
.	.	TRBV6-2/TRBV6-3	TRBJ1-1	TGTGCCAGCAAAATGAGGGGGAACACTGAAGCTTTCTTT	CASKMRGNTEAFF
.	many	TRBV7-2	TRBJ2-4	TGTGCCAGCAGCCCCGACAGGGCCAAAAACATTCAGTACTTC	CASSPDRAKNIQYF
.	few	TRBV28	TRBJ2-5	TGTGCCAGCAGTTTTGTGACTAGTCAGGAGACCCAGTACTTC	CASSFVTSQETQYF
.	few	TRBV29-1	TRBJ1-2	TGCAGCGTTGCTAGGACAGATAACTATGGCTACACCTTC	CSVARTDNYGYTF
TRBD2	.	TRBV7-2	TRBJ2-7	TGTGCCAGCAGCCAGGGCGGGGGGCTCTCCTACGAGCAGTACTTC	CASSQGGGLSYEQYF
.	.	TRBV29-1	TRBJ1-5	TGCAGTGTAGGCAGGGGAAATCAGCCCCAGCATTTT	CSVGRGNQPQHF
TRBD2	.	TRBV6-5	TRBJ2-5	TGTGCCAGCAAAAAGAGACTAGCGGGGGACCAAGAGGCCCAGTACTTC	CASKKRLAGDQEAQYF
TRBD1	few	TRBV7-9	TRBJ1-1	TGTGCCAGCAGCCCGGGACAGCACACTGAAGCTTTCTTT	CASSPGQHTEAFF
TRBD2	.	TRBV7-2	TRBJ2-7	TGTGCCAGCAGCCCAGCAAAAAATCTCGGGACTAGCTATTACGAGCAGTACTTC	CASSPAKNLGTSYYEQYF
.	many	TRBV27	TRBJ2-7	TGTGCCAGCAGTTTCGGACAGCCCTACGAGCAGTACTTC	CASSFGQPYEQYF
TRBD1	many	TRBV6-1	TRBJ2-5	TGTGCCAGCAGTGCCGACAGGGGAGAGACCCAGTACTTC	CASSADRGETQYF
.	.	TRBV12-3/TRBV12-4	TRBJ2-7	TGTGCCAGCAGTTTGAGAAGCGGGACAGGATTGATCTACGAGCAGTACTTC	CASSLRSGTGLIYEQYF
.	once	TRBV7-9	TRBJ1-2	TGTGCCAGCAGCCGGGGCAGGGAGTTGGCTGGCTACACCTTC	CASSRGRELAGYTF
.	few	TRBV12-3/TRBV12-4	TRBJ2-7	TGTGCCAGCAGCCTCCATCCCCACGCAACGGGGGAGCAGTACTTC	CASSLHPHATGEQYF
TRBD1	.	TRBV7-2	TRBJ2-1	TGTGCCAGCAGCGCTGACAGGGCCGGCTACAATGAGCAGTTCTTC	CASSADRAGYNEQFF
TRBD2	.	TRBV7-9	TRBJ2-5	TGTGCCAGCAGCCAAGGACTAGACGGGAGTGAACAAGAGACCCAGTACTTC	CASSQGLDGSEQETQYF
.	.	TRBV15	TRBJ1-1	TGTGCTTTCCAAGCAGGCACTGAAGCTTTCTTT	CAFQAGTEAFF
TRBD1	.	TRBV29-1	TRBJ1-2	TGCAGCGTCCCAGGGACAGCCATCAACTATGGCTACACCTTC	CSVPGTAINYGYTF
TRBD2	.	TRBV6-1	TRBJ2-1	TGTGCCAGCAGCGAAACTAGCGGGGGGGCCGGTGAGCAGTTCTTC	CASSETSGGAGEQFF
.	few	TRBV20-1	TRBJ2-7	TGCAGTGCTACTGAATATTACGAGCAGTACTTC	CSATEYYEQYF
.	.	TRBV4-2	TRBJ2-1	TGTGCCTGCAGCCAAGGAGCTTCAAATGAGCAGTTCTTC	CACSQGASNEQFF
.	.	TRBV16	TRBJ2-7	TGTGCCAGCAGCCAATTAAACGAGCAGTACTTC	CASSQLNEQYF
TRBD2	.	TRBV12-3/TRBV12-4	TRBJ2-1	TGTGCCAGCAGTTCCATTACCCGAGGACTAGCGGGGGCCCCCAATGAGCAGTTCTTC	CASSSITRGLAGAPNEQFF
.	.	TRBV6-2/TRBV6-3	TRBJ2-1	TGTGCCAGCGAGGCAGGCAATGAGCAGTTCTTC	CASEAGNEQFF
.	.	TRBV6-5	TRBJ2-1	TGTGCCAGCAGTGGACAGTCTAGCTCCTACGAGCAGTTCTTC	CASSGQSSSYEQFF
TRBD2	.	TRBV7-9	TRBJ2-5	TGTGCCAGCAGCTCACTAAGACTAGCGGGGGCCGAGATTCAAGAGACCCAGTACTTC	CASSSLRLAGAEIQETQYF
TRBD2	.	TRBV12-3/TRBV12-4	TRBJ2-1	TGTGCCAGCAGCCCTGAACGACGTAGCGGGGGCCCCCTCTCCTACAATGAGCAGTTCTTC	CASSPERRSGGPLSYNEQFF
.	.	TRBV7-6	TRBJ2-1	TGTGCCAGCGCTGGGACAACCACTAACAATGAGCAGTTCTTC	CASAGTTTNNEQFF
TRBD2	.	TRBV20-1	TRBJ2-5	TGCAGTGCTATTTTGACTAGCGGGGACCAAGAGACCCAGTACTTC	CSAILTSGDQETQYF
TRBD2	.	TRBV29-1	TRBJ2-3	TGCAGCGTTGGGGCTAGCGGTAGAACAGATACGCAGTATTTT	CSVGASGRTDTQYF